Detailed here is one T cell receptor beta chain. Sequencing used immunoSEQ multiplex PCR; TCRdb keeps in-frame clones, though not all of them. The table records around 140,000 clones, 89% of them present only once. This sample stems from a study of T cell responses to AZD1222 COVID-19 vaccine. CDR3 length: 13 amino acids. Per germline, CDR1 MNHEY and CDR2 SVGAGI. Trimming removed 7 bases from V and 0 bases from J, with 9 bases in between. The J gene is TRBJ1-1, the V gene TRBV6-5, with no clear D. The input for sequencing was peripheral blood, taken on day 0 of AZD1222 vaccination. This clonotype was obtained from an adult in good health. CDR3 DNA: TGTGCCAGCATCTTCGAGGTGAACACTGAAGCTTTCTTT. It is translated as CASIFEVNTEAFF.